The entry below describes one T cell receptor (beta chain). The CDR3 consists of 16 residues. Losses at the gene ends were 0 bases for V and 6 bases for J; bases not matched to a gene: 1. Germline CDR1 and CDR2: MNHNS and SASEGT. The data belong to a study of blood T cell repertoires in COVID-19. Study background: Samples representing acute and convalescent COVID-19 were sourced from the United States, Italy and Spain.

Under the authors' procedure: Quantification of nucleated cells was approximated via reference gene primer amplification. This table comes from immunoSEQ multiplex PCR, and its TCRdb copy is limited to in-frame clones, with some not included. That table furnishes V, J and clone size, whereas the DNA furnished D and trimming. The sample gives 350,000 to 500,000 clones, approximately 90% of which show up once; approximately 1.5% is in the top ten. This chain uses TRBV6-1 with TRBJ2-1; 14 nucleotides align to TRBD2. The receptor's source is a woman between 18 and 29 years old who had been exposed to COVID-19. Sequenced material: PBMCs or T cells enriched from blood (not recorded which). In DNA, the CDR3 is TGTGCCAGCAGTGAAGCCGGGACTAGCGGGGGCAATGAGCAGTTCTTC. Protein product: CASSEAGTSGGNEQFF.